The 21 T cell receptor beta chains in this list originate from one sample, sequenced in a study of T cell responses to AZD1222 COVID-19 vaccine. The repertoire was sequenced with immunoSEQ multiplex PCR; TCRdb's copy has only in-frame clones and lacks some. The sample yields some 190,000 clones, over 80% seen once. The sequenced sample was peripheral blood, obtained on day 0 of AZD1222 vaccination. The receptors were sampled from an adult in good health.

The genes are TRBV29-1 and TRBJ1-1; 11 nucleotides line up with TRBD1. V was clipped by 5 bases and J by 6 bases; unmatched bases: 5. This CDR3 region has 13 residues. CDR1 SQVTM and CDR2 ANQGSEA come from the germline V gene. The chain's CDR3 is CSVMGQGGAEAFF. DNA for the CDR3: TGCAGCGTTATGGGACAGGGGGGGGCTGAAGCTTTCTTT.

On this clone: This specimen includes other DNA sequences encoding the same CDR3. The V gene is TRBV29-1, the J gene TRBJ1-3; D might be TRBD1 (6 bases). Trimming stripped 0 bases from V and 7 bases from J, with 13 bases between. This CDR3 contains 14 residues. Germline lookup yields CDR1 SQVTM and CDR2 ANQGSEA. The CDR3 DNA is TGCAGCGTTGAAGACAGGGGAAGTGGGAACACCATATATTTT. Translating gives CSVEDRGSGNTIYF.

This chain joins TRBV5-1 and TRBJ2-5, with D perhaps TRBD2 (6 bases). V was cut by 4 bases and J by 4 bases, with 17 bases left in between. This CDR3 is built from 15 residues. Germline V gene data show CDR1 as SGHRS and CDR2 as YFSETQ. CDR3 nucleotide sequence: TGCGCCAGCAGCCCTGGATTGGGACTGCGAGAGACCCAGTACTTC. This encodes CASSPGLGLRETQYF.

V is TRBV5-1 and J is TRBJ1-5, with TRBD1 identical over 9 bases. Per germline, CDR1 SGHRS and CDR2 YFSETQ. V shed 0 bases, J shed 4 bases, and the junction held 5 bases outside the gene matches. The CDR3 consists of 16 residues. The CDR3 loop reads CASSLDPTGGNQPQHF. As DNA, the CDR3 is TGCGCCAGCAGCTTGGACCCGACAGGGGGAAATCAGCCCCAGCATTTT. Full variable domain (remainder filled in from reference TRBV5-1 and TRBJ1-5): KAGVTQTPRYLIKTRGQQVTLSCSPISGHRSVSWYQQTPGQGLQFLFEYFSETQRNKGNFPGRFSGRQFSNSRSEMNVSTLELGDSALYLCASSLDPTGGNQPQHFGDGTRLSIL.

The rearrangement joins TRBV7-9 to TRBJ2-1, with D uncertain. This CDR3 is 14 amino acids long. CDR1 is SEHNR, CDR2 FQNEAQ, per germline (reference sequence). V dropped 3 bases and J dropped 2 bases, with 8 bases sitting between them. The CDR3 region is CASSLGTAYNEQFF. In DNA form, the CDR3 reads TGTGCCAGCAGCTTGGGCACCGCCTACAATGAGCAGTTCTTC.

The chain carries TRBV14 and TRBJ2-1; D perhaps matches TRBD2 (7 bases). CDR3 length equals 17 residues. V shed 4 bases and J shed 0 bases, with 16 bases lying between them. The germline V gene encodes CDR1 SGHDN and CDR2 FVKESK. As DNA, the CDR3 is TGTGCCAGCAGCCCGGGGGGCCGGTATTTCTCCTACAATGAGCAGTTCTTC. This gives the protein CASSPGGRYFSYNEQFF.

Here the CDR3 reads CASSIGQSRTEAFF. The CDR3 DNA sequence: TGTGCCAGTAGTATCGGCCAGTCGAGGACTGAAGCTTTCTTT. This chain connects TRBV19 to TRBJ1-1; D is unresolved. This CDR3 spans 14 amino acids. Trimming took off 3 bases at V and 5 bases at J, with 13 bases between the two ends. The V gene's germline CDR1 is LNHDA and CDR2 SQIVND (reference sequence).

The chain combines TRBV19 with TRBJ2-4, with D possibly TRBD2 on 5 matching bases. This CDR3 spans 14 amino acids. V was clipped by 2 bases and J by 1 base, with 6 bases between them. The germline V gene encodes CDR1 LNHDA and CDR2 SQIVND (reference sequence). CDR3 nucleotide sequence: TGTGCCAGTAGTATACCGGGGGCCAAAAACATTCAGTACTTC. Amino acids: CASSIPGAKNIQYF.

The chain uses TRBV6-1 and TRBJ2-1; 12 positions match TRBD2. The CDR3 loop spans 15 amino acids. The J segment lost 4 bases and the V segment lost 2 bases, leaving 0 bases of the junction unmatched. From germline, CDR1 is MNHNS and CDR2 SASEGT. DNA of the CDR3: TGTGCCAGCAGTGAAACTAGCGGGAGGTACAATGAGCAGTTCTTC. Its translation is CASSETSGRYNEQFF.

This rearrangement joins TRBV5-1 to TRBJ2-1; either TRBD1 or TRBD2 may supply D (5 bases each). The CDR3 is 17 residues long. CDR1 and CDR2 from the germline V gene are SGHRS and YFSETQ. The V gene lost 4 bases and the J gene lost 0 bases, with 17 bases spanning the gap. The CDR3 here is CASSPMGPRGSYNEQFF. The CDR3 DNA sequence: TGCGCCAGCAGCCCGATGGGACCTCGGGGCTCCTACAATGAGCAGTTCTTC.

This chain joins TRBV2 and TRBJ1-4; weak D call: TRBD1 (5 bases). Germline lookup yields CDR1 SNHLY and CDR2 FYNNEI. The CDR3 runs to 16 residues. The ends were cut back, 5 bases at V and 5 bases at J, with 18 bases in the middle. The CDR3 sequence is CASSPGQETRNEKLFF. In DNA, the CDR3 is TGTGCCAGCAGTCCAGGACAAGAAACCCGGAATGAAAAACTGTTTTTT. Full variable domain (missing parts from reference TRBV2 and TRBJ1-4): EPEVTQTPSHQVTQMGQEVILRCVPISNHLYFYWYRQILGQKVEFLVSFYNNEISEKSEIFDDQFSVERPDGSNFTLKIRSTKLEDSAMYFCASSPGQETRNEKLFFGSGTQLSVL.

This sequence joins TRBV3-1 (or the pseudogene TRBV3-2) and TRBJ1-2; D is uncertain. This CDR3 is 12 amino acids long. Trimming took off 0 bases at V and 7 bases at J, with 6 bases between the two ends. Looked up from germline, CDR1 is LGHDT and CDR2 is YNNKEL (reference sequence). This chain's CDR3 is CASSQEGSGYTF. In nucleotides, the CDR3 is TGTGCCAGCAGCCAAGAAGGGTCTGGCTACACCTTC.

This rearrangement joins TRBV3-1 (or the pseudogene TRBV3-2) to TRBJ1-5, with D uncertain. The CDR3 spans 15 residues. Germline loops: CDR1 LGHDT, CDR2 YNNKEL (reference sequence). Between the trimmed V and J ends, which lost 4 bases and 0 bases, there was a span of 10 bases. CDR3 sequence (DNA): TGTGCCAGCAGCCCCAGTGGGGATAGCAATCAGCCCCAGCATTTT. This codes for CASSPSGDSNQPQHF.

The V call is TRBV11-2, the J call TRBJ1-1, with 9 bases fitting TRBD1. The germline gives CDR1 SGHAT, CDR2 FQNNGV. The J segment lost 6 bases and the V segment lost 5 bases, leaving 13 bases of the junction unmatched. The CDR3 is 16 residues long. CDR3 in amino acids: CASSPRGDRDLAEAFF. For the CDR3, the DNA is TGTGCCAGCAGCCCTCGGGGGGACAGGGACCTCGCTGAAGCTTTCTTT.

This chain links TRBV6-5 with TRBJ2-7; TRBD1 aligns across 9 bases. Germline V CDR1 and CDR2: MNHEY, SVGAGI. The CDR3 spans 16 residues. V lost 6 bases to trimming and J lost 2 bases; unmatched junction nucleotides: 11. CDR3 sequence: CASSYGLGTGTYEQYF. CDR3 nucleotide sequence: TGTGCCAGCAGCTACGGTCTCGGGACAGGGACCTACGAGCAGTACTTC.

This chain uses TRBV6-5 with TRBJ1-1; D perhaps matches TRBD1 (5 bases). The CDR3 has 13 residues. The V end was cut by 4 bases, the J end by 7 bases, with 13 bases between. Germline values: CDR1 MNHEY, CDR2 SVGAGI. CDR3 in DNA: TGTGCCAGCAGTTTAGGTGGGGGGAATGAAGCTTTCTTT. This encodes CASSLGGGNEAFF.

The chain links TRBV14 to TRBJ1-1; D remains ambiguous. Trimming took 2 bases from V and 11 from J, leaving 12 bases between them. This CDR3 region has 12 residues. From germline, CDR1 is SGHDN and CDR2 FVKESK. DNA of the CDR3: TGTGCCAGCAGCCAACAGGCTACCTTGGCTTTCTTT. Translated: CASSQQATLAFF. Supplemented by reference TRBV14 and TRBJ1-1, the full variable domain reads EAGVTQFPSHSVIEKGQTVTLRCDPISGHDNLYWYRRVMGKEIKFLLHFVKESKQDESGMPNNRFLAERTGGTYSTLKVQPAELEDSGVYFCASSQQATLAFFGQGTRLTVV.

The gene calls are TRBV27 and TRBJ1-2; D remains ambiguous. This CDR3 is 13 amino acids long. Germline CDR1 MNHEY, CDR2 SMNVEV (reference sequence). Trimming left V 3 bases short and J 2 bases short, with 7 bases between. Here the CDR3 DNA reads TGTGCCAGCAGTTTCTATTCCAACTATGGCTACACCTTC. This gives the protein CASSFYSNYGYTF.

The sample holds one count of this clone. The V gene is TRBV7-2, the J gene TRBJ2-3, with 11 bases identical to TRBD2. CDR1 is SGHTA and CDR2 is FQGNSA in the germline V gene. The ends lost 2 bases at V and 1 base at J; junction bases unmatched: 8. The CDR3 sequence is 18 residues long. Here the CDR3 DNA reads TGTGCCAGCAGCTTACCAGGGCTAGCGGGGGGCCGCACAGATACGCAGTATTTT. It encodes CASSLPGLAGGRTDTQYF.

This chain links TRBV24-1 with TRBJ1-5; D remains unclear. Germline CDR1 reads KGHDR; CDR2 reads SFDVKD. The CDR3 contains 13 residues. Trimming left V 5 bases short and J 4 bases short, with 8 bases between. The CDR3 loop is CATSVTENQPQHF. DNA of the CDR3: TGTGCCACCAGTGTTACAGAAAATCAGCCCCAGCATTTT.

V and J are TRBV11-2 and TRBJ2-7; tentative D call: TRBD1 (6 bases). Looked up from germline, CDR1 is SGHAT and CDR2 is FQNNGV. The V end was cut by 5 bases, the J end by 6 bases, with 14 bases between. The CDR3 runs 13 residues. The CDR3 DNA follows: TGTGCCAGCAGCCCTCCCCCAGGGGTCGAGCAGTACTTC. Translation: CASSPPPGVEQYF.